This T cell receptor beta chain was sequenced in a study of shared clonotypes between healthy human individuals. About the study: The donor pool was made up of a couple of women and a few men aged 18 to 49. Three plates were used per donor for CD4 naive, three for CD4 memory, two for CD8 naive and one for CD8 memory.

There are a few counts of this clone. Its specificity is unknown. The study separated CD4+ cells into CD45RA+ naive and CD45RA-negative memory subsets. Study results and limitations: Apart from blood, nothing was sampled; tissue repertoires likely differ.

Measured with immunoSEQ multiplex PCR; TCRdb has only the in-frame clones, and not every one. The repertoire has about 1.1 million clones, approximately 80% of them found once; the top ten carry roughly 0.65%. Trimming cost V 1 base and J 8 bases; bases outside gene matches: 11. The CDR3 runs 17 residues. In germline, CDR1 is SSHAT, CDR2 FNYEAQ (reference sequence). The TCR was taken from a man between 18 and 29 years old in good health. Some clones in this sample may be carry-over from other donors' samples. The V and J genes are TRBV7-7 and TRBJ2-1; TRBD2 aligns across 10 bases. The sequenced sample was memory CD4+ T cells from PBMCs. The subset here: CD45RA-negative fraction. The CDR3 protein is CASSLGPGTSASDEQFF. CDR3 nucleotide sequence: TGTGCCAGCAGCTTAGGGCCCGGGACTAGCGCGTCAGATGAGCAGTTCTTC. The full variable domain, its missing parts supplied by reference TRBV7-7 and TRBJ2-1, is GAGVSQSPRYKVTKRGQDVTLRCDPISSHATLYWYQQALGQGPEFLTYFNYEAQPDKSGLPSDRFSAERPEGSISTLTIQRTEQRDSAMYRCASSLGPGTSASDEQFFGPGTRLTVL.